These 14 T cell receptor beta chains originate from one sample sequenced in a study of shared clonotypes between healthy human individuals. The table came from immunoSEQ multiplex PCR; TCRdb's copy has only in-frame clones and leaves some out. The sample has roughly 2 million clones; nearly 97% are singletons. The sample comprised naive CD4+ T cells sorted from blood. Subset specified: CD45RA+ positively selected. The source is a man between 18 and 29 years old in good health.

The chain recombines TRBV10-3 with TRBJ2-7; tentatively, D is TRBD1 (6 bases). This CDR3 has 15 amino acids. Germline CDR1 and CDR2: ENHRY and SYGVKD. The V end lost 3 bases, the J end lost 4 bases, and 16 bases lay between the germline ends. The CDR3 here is CAISDPGQGKYEQYF. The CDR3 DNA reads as TGTGCCATCAGTGATCCGGGGCAGGGGAAATACGAGCAGTACTTC.

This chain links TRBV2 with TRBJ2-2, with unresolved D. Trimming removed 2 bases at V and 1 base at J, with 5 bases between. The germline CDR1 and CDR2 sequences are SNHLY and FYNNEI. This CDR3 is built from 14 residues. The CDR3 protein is CASSELVNTGELFF. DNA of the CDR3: TGTGCCAGCAGTGAACTGGTGAACACCGGGGAGCTGTTTTTT.

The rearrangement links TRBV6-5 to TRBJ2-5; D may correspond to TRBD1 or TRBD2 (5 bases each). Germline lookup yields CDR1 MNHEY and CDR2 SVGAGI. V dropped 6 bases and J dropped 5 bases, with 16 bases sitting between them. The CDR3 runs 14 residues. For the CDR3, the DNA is TGTGCCAGCAGGTTAGGGACGCAACTGGAGACCCAGTACTTC. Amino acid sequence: CASRLGTQLETQYF.

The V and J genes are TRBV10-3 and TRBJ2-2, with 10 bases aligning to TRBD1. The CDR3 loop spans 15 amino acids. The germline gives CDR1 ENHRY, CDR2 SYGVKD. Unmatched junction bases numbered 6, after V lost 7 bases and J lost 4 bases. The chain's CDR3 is CAITQGQGLTGELFF. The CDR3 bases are TGTGCCATCACCCAGGGACAGGGGCTCACCGGGGAGCTGTTTTTT.

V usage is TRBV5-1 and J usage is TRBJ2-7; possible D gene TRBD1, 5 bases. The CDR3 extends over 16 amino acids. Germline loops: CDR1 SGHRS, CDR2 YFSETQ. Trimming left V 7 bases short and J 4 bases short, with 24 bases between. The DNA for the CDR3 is TGCGCCAGCCCCTCACAAGCAGGGTGTGGAAGTTACGAGCAGTACTTC. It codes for CASPSQAGCGSYEQYF.

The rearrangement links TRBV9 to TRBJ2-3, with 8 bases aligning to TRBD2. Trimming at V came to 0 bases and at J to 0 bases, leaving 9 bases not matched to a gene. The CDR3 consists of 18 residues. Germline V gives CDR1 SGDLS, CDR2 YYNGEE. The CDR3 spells CASSVVGSGGTSTDTQYF. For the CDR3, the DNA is TGTGCCAGCAGCGTAGTCGGGAGCGGGGGAACTAGCACAGATACGCAGTATTTT.

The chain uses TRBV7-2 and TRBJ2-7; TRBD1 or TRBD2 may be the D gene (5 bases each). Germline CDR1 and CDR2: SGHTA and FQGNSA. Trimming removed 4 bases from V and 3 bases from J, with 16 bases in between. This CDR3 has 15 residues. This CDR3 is CASSSLSGGVYEQYF. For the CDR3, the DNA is TGTGCCAGCAGCTCCTTATCTGGGGGAGTCTACGAGCAGTACTTC.

For the CDR3, the DNA is TGTGCCAGCAGCAAGGGGGCCGAGGGCAAAAACATTCAGTACTTC. This sequence encodes CASSKGAEGKNIQYF. The chain links TRBV21-1 to TRBJ2-4; TRBD1 was called by the table and not checked on the DNA. TRBV21-1 is a pseudogene locus. This CDR3 region has 15 residues.

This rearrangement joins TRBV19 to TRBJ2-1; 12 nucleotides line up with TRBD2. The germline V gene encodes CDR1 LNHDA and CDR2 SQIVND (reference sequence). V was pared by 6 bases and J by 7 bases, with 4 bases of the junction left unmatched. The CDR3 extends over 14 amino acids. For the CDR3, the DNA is TGTGCCAGTAGAACAGGACTAGCGGGAAATGAGCAGTTCTTC. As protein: CASRTGLAGNEQFF. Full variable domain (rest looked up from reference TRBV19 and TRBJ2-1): DGGITQSPKYLFRKEGQNVTLSCEQNLNHDAMYWYRQDPGQGLRLIYYSQIVNDFQKGDIAEGYSVSREKKESFPLTVTSAQKNPTAFYLCASRTGLAGNEQFFGPGTRLTVL.

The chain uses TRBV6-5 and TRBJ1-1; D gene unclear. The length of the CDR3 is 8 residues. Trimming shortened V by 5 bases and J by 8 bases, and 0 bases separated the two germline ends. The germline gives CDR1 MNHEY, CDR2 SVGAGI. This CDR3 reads CASSEAFF. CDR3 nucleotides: TGTGCCAGCAGTGAAGCTTTCTTT.

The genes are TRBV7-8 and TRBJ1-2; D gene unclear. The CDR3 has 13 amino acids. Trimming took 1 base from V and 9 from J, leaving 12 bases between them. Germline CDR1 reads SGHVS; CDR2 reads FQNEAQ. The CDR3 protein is CASSLGAAESYTF. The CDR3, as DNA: TGTGCCAGCAGCTTAGGGGCCGCGGAGAGCTACACCTTC.

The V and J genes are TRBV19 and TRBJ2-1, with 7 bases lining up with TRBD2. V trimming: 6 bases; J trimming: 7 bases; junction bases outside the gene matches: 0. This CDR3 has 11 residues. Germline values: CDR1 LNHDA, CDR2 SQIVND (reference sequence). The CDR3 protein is CASSGRNEQFF. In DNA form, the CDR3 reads TGTGCCAGTAGCGGGAGGAATGAGCAGTTCTTC.

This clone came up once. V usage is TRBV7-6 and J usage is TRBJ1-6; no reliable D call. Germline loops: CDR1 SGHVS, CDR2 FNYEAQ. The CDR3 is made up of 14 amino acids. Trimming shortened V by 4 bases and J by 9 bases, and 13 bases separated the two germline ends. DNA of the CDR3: TGTGCCAGCAGCTGGACCTATCAAGGTTCACCCCTCCACTTT. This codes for CASSWTYQGSPLHF. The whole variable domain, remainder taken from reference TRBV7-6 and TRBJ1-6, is GAGVSQSPRYKVTKRGQDVALRCDPISGHVSLYWYRQALGQGPEFLTYFNYEAQQDKSGLPNDRFSAERPEGSISTLTIQRTEQRDSAMYRCASSWTYQGSPLHFGNGTRLTVT.

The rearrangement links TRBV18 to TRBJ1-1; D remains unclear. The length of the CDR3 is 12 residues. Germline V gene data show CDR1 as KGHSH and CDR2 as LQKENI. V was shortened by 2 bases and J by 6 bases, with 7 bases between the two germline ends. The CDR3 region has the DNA TGTGCCAGCTCACCAACGGGCCCTGAAGCTTTCTTT. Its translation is CASSPTGPEAFF. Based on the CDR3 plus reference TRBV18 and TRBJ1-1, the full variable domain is NAGVMQNPRHLVRRRGQEARLRCSPMKGHSHVYWYRQLPEEGLKFMVYLQKENIIDESGMPKERFSAEFPKEGPSILRIQQVVRGDSAAYFCASSPTGPEAFFGQGTRLTVV.